The clone carrying this TCR beta chain was recorded many times. This sample stems from a study of early T cells in non-severe SARS-CoV-2 infection. V dropped 6 bases and J dropped 6; count of bases not matched to a gene: 6. Germline CDR1 and CDR2: LNHDA and SQIVND (reference sequence). The CDR3 has 13 residues. Researchers attached unique molecular identifiers to individual cDNA molecules. Each CDR3 protein gets one entry after TCRdb re-called the 5' RACE reads with MiXCR. This sample carries around 30,000 distinct CDR3 sequences, about 5.8% of them seen once, and the ten largest clones take around 24%.

The source material was whole blood. This clonotype was sampled from an adult who was a healthcare worker with PCR-confirmed SARS-CoV-2 infection or an uninfected control (not recorded which). The V and J genes are TRBV19 and TRBJ2-7; TRBD2 matches at 9 bases. The DNA for the CDR3 is TGTGCCAGTAGCCCTAGCGGGACCGGCGAGCAGTACTTC. Protein product: CASSPSGTGEQYF. Full variable domain (outside the CDR3, taken from reference TRBV19 and TRBJ2-7): DGGITQSPKYLFRKEGQNVTLSCEQNLNHDAMYWYRQDPGQGLRLIYYSQIVNDFQKGDIAEGYSVSREKKESFPLTVTSAQKNPTAFYLCASSPSGTGEQYFGPGTRLTVT.